The 22 T cell receptor beta chains reported below all come from one sample, sequenced in a study of blood T cell repertoires in COVID-19. Only in-frame clones appear in the TCRdb table, and some are missing; sequencing was by immunoSEQ multiplex PCR. Here the sample spans tens of thousands of clones, 70% to 85% being singletons. Sequencing was performed on peripheral blood. The receptors were sampled from a man aged 55 to 69 with acute or convalescent COVID-19.

As DNA, the CDR3 is TGTGCCAGCAGTTACTCATCAGGGGGCGACGGCTATGGCTACACCTTC. It encodes CASSYSSGGDGYGYTF. The V gene is TRBV6-5, the J gene TRBJ1-2; TRBD1 aligns across 8 bases. The CDR3 contains 16 residues. Germline V gene lookup returns CDR1 MNHEY and CDR2 SVGAGI. V was pared by 0 bases and J by 4 bases, with 7 bases of the junction left unmatched.

The J gene is TRBJ2-7, the V gene TRBV2; 8 bases are shared with TRBD1. V lost 7 bases and J lost 2; bases outside the gene matches: 16. There are 17 residues in the CDR3. Germline V gene data show CDR1 as SNHLY and CDR2 as FYNNEI. The CDR3 nucleotides read TGTGCCAGCATCAGCCCTAAACTCGGGACAGGTACCTACGAGCAGTACTTC. It translates to CASISPKLGTGTYEQYF.

This clone was found a few times. The chain links TRBV27 to TRBJ2-7, with 8 bases lining up with TRBD1. Germline V gene lookup returns CDR1 MNHEY and CDR2 SMNVEV (reference sequence). Germline trimming cut 2 bases from V and 4 bases from J; bases unmatched to any gene: 7. The CDR3 totals 15 residues. The CDR3 nucleotides are TGTGCCAGCAGTTTACGTGCAGGGGGCGTTTACGAGCAGTACTTC. Translating gives CASSLRAGGVYEQYF.

This clone was picked up a small number of times. The chain joins TRBV27 to TRBJ2-7, with 7 bases fitting TRBD2. CDR1 MNHEY and CDR2 SMNVEV come from the germline V gene (reference sequence). The CDR3 is 15 amino acids. The trim removed 7 bases at V and 0 bases at J, leaving 9 bases unmatched. The CDR3 DNA follows: TGTGCCAGCACCCTTAGCGGGCTGGCCTCCTACGAGCAGTACTTC. Translated, it gives CASTLSGLASYEQYF.

This clone has only one observation. The chain joins TRBV5-3 to TRBJ2-7, with D possibly being TRBD1 (5 bases). Being an ORF, TRBV5-3 has a function that is uncertain. The CDR3 is 12 amino acids. V lost 0 bases, J lost 6 bases, and 7 bases lay in between. CDR3 in amino acids: CARSLGGSEQYF. The CDR3, as DNA: TGTGCCAGAAGCTTGGGGGGCTCCGAGCAGTACTTC.

The V gene is TRBV28, the J gene TRBJ1-2; no firm D call. V was pared by 4 bases and J by 7 bases, with 13 bases between. The CDR3 has 13 amino acids. Germline CDR1 reads MDHEN; CDR2 reads SYDVKM. The CDR3 DNA reads as TGTGCCAGCAGTTCCGGGATTCTACGTGGCTACACCTTC. Amino acid sequence: CASSSGILRGYTF.

The chain links TRBV10-2 to TRBJ1-2; D is possibly TRBD1 (6 bases). V gave up 0 bases and J gave up 8 bases, with 16 bases separating them. Germline assignment: CDR1 WSHSY and CDR2 SAAADI. This CDR3 spans 15 amino acids. The CDR3 DNA reads as TGCGCCAGCAGTGAGTCGCGGGCAGGGGTATTGGGCTACACCTTC. Translating gives CASSESRAGVLGYTF.

This clone was recorded a few times. This CDR3 reads CASSFAKREFEQYF. The CDR3 DNA sequence: TGTGCCAGCAGCTTTGCGAAGCGGGAGTTCGAGCAGTACTTC. The J gene is TRBJ2-7, the V gene TRBV5-7; 8 bases match TRBD2. TRBV5-7 has ORF status, its function being uncertain. Losses at the gene ends were 2 bases for V and 6 bases for J; bases not matched to a gene: 7. The CDR3 contains 14 residues.

The V and J genes are TRBV3-1 (or the pseudogene TRBV3-2) and TRBJ1-1, with no clear D. Germline V CDR1 and CDR2: LGHDT, YNNKEL (reference sequence). Trimming cost V 2 bases and J 8 bases, with 9 bases left between them. The CDR3 spans 12 residues. The CDR3 sequence is CASSQTDFEAFF. DNA for the CDR3: TGTGCCAGCAGCCAAACAGATTTCGAAGCTTTCTTT.

In its sample, this clone was seen once. The chain employs TRBV12-3 or TRBV12-4 and TRBJ1-2, with 9 bases aligning to TRBD1. The junction had 5 bases not matched to a gene; V was cut back by 5 bases and J by 7 bases. The CDR3 has 13 residues. The CDR3 bases are TGTGCCAGCAGTCCGGACAGGGGATCTGGCTACACCTTC. Translated, it gives CASSPDRGSGYTF.

V and J are TRBV9 and TRBJ2-7, with 12 bases matching TRBD1. Trimming cost V 4 bases and J 1 base; bases outside gene matches: 6. Germline CDR1 and CDR2: SGDLS and YYNGEE. The CDR3 has 16 amino acids. The CDR3 loop is CASSPRDRGQSYEQYF. The CDR3 DNA reads TGTGCCAGCAGCCCCCGGGACAGGGGGCAGTCCTACGAGCAGTACTTC.

The V gene is TRBV3-1 (or the pseudogene TRBV3-2), the J gene TRBJ1-1; 8 bases fit TRBD1. The CDR3 is made up of 13 amino acids. The ends lost 8 bases at V and 5 bases at J; junction bases unmatched: 7. The germline gives CDR1 LGHDT, CDR2 YNNKEL (reference sequence). The CDR3 DNA reads TGTGCCAGCGACAGGGGCGTGGGGACTGAAGCTTTCTTT. Encoded protein: CASDRGVGTEAFF.

This clone was observed a handful of times. The chain has TRBV3-1 (or the pseudogene TRBV3-2) and TRBJ1-6; D unresolved. V lost 2 bases and J 8 bases, leaving 4 bases between the germline ends. Per the germline V gene, CDR1 is LGHDT and CDR2 is YNNKEL (reference sequence). This CDR3 spans 12 amino acids. The DNA for the CDR3 is TGTGCCAGCAGCCAACGGGATTCACCCCTCCACTTT. Its protein is CASSQRDSPLHF.

The CDR3 DNA sequence: TGTGCCAGCAGTTTACTCCTCTACGAGCAGTACTTC. It encodes CASSLLLYEQYF. The chain links TRBV12-3 or TRBV12-4 to TRBJ2-7; D is unresolved. The length of the CDR3 is 12 residues. The V end was cut by 2 bases, the J end by 3 bases, with 5 bases between.

This chain links TRBV7-6 with TRBJ2-7; 8 nucleotides agree with TRBD1. V was clipped by 5 bases and J by 9 bases; unmatched bases: 12. The CDR3 is made up of 14 amino acids. Germline V gives CDR1 SGHVS, CDR2 FNYEAQ. The CDR3 loop is CASSPGQVLHAQYF. The CDR3 DNA follows: TGTGCCAGCAGCCCGGGACAGGTGCTCCACGCGCAGTACTTC.

The chain combines TRBV9 with TRBJ2-7, with D hard to call. The CDR3 spans 14 residues. Trimming left V 3 bases short and J 2 bases short, with 12 bases between. Germline assignment: CDR1 SGDLS and CDR2 YYNGEE. This CDR3 reads CASSGPHKPYEQYF. The CDR3 DNA follows: TGTGCCAGCAGCGGGCCACACAAACCCTACGAGCAGTACTTC.

This clone was seen only a few times. The J gene is TRBJ2-7, the V gene TRBV6-2 or TRBV6-3; D uncertain. Germline-derived CDR1 and CDR2 are MNHEY and SVGEGT. The CDR3 extends over 14 amino acids. V shed 2 bases and J shed 6 bases, with 14 bases lying between them. The CDR3 loop reads CASSYPVQTGEQYF. The CDR3 DNA reads as TGTGCCAGCAGTTACCCGGTCCAAACCGGCGAGCAGTACTTC.

The J gene is TRBJ2-6, the V gene TRBV19; D remains ambiguous. Germline V gene lookup returns CDR1 LNHDA and CDR2 SQIVND (reference sequence). The V end lost 3 bases, the J end lost 0 bases, and 6 bases lay between the germline ends. This CDR3 is 15 amino acids long. CDR3 DNA sequence: TGTGCCAGTAGTATCTCCGGCTCTGGGGCCAACGTCCTGACTTTC. Translating gives CASSISGSGANVLTF.

J is TRBJ2-3 and V is TRBV5-1; 15 bases match TRBD2. CDR1 is SGHRS, CDR2 YFSETQ, per germline. The trim removed 4 bases at V and 6 bases at J, leaving 6 bases unmatched. The CDR3 extends over 16 amino acids. The CDR3 protein is CASSGGTSGRPDTQYF. As DNA, the CDR3 is TGCGCCAGCAGCGGCGGGACTAGCGGGAGGCCTGATACGCAGTATTTT.

This rearrangement joins TRBV11-2 to TRBJ1-1; D unresolved. This CDR3 is 11 amino acids long. Germline V lookup: CDR1 SGHAT, CDR2 FQNNGV. V gave up 5 bases and J gave up 5 bases, with 6 bases separating them. CDR3 DNA: TGTGCCAGCAGCCCAAAAACTGAAGCTTTCTTT. It specifies CASSPKTEAFF.

The gene calls are TRBV7-2 and TRBJ2-5, with TRBD1 matching 7 bases. From germline, CDR1 is SGHTA and CDR2 FQGNSA. The trim removed 1 base at V and 6 bases at J, leaving 8 bases unmatched. This CDR3 spans 15 amino acids. The CDR3 DNA is TGTGCCAGCAGCTTAGTTCAGGGGGAAGGACAGACCCAGTACTTC. The encoded protein is CASSLVQGEGQTQYF. Full variable domain (remainder filled in from reference TRBV7-2 and TRBJ2-5): GAGVSQSPSNKVTEKGKDVELRCDPISGHTALYWYRQSLGQGLEFLIYFQGNSAPDKSGLPSDRFSAERTGGSVSTLTIQRTQQEDSAVYLCASSLVQGEGQTQYFGPGTRLLVL.

V is TRBV29-1 and J is TRBJ2-5, with D maybe TRBD2 (5 bases). The germline gives CDR1 SQVTM, CDR2 ANQGSEA. The CDR3 contains 14 residues. Trimming cost V 0 bases and J 5 bases, with 13 bases left between them. The CDR3 bases are TGCAGCGTTGAAGATCCCGGAGGTGGGGAGACCCAGTACTTC. It translates to CSVEDPGGGETQYF.